This TCR beta chain was sequenced during a study of cytomegalovirus exposure and HLA in healthy donors (dated by TCRdb to 2015 to 2018). As for the study more broadly: In an earlier analysis of roughly 590 of the donors, 250 to 300 Gb of sequence data and 90 million to 120 million unique TCR beta sequences from about 190 million T cells were reported. Approximately 300 gigabases of sequencing data and around 85 million unique TCR sequences made up an early release that covered 500 to 700 HLA-typed donors. Of the roughly 420 genotyped donors, 65% to 90% were placed in the genetic ancestry cluster associated with self-reported Caucasian donors. The study aimed to test whether cataloging public T cell receptors could reveal signatures of past pathogen exposure. Using immunosequencing, the study profiled T cell repertoires from approximately 700 subjects and related those repertoires to cytomegalovirus serostatus. A separate validation cohort of 100 to 150 different subjects was used in addition to the approximately 670-subject first cohort. High-throughput TCR immunosequencing, statistical association of individual TCRs with disease status, and machine learning were combined to predict cytomegalovirus infection status. To study patterns of TCR occurrence, a later analysis re-analyzed previously published TCR beta repertoires from around 700 donors and added high-resolution HLA genotyping. The later analysis used no new phenotypic data to find candidate immune exposures, relying instead on TCR beta sequences and their occurrence across donors. An earlier analysis of around 640 of the donors used high-throughput TCR beta sequencing to judge whether each TCR beta V gene segment behaved as functional or pseudogenic. Donor age, sex, ethnicity and CMV serostatus were collected together with the repertoire data. In a later genetic analysis, genome-wide SNP genotypes for about 55% of the roughly 700 donors were used, and that subset was treated as a discovery cohort. Every discovery cohort repertoire had been produced on one sequencing platform. Class I and class II HLA loci were covered by the typing at four-digit resolution. The number of typed donors differed by locus: roughly 629-640 for A, B, C, DRB1 and DQB1; some 540 for DQA1; roughly 600 for DPA1; and around 450 for DPB1. Because of strong linkage in the cohort, five DR-DQ haplotypes were treated as single units for association and clustering. Among 350 to 400 genotyped donors of the cohort, an average of around 240,000 unique TCR beta nucleotide sequences were sequenced per donor, roughly a sixth of them non-productive.

The library came from the immunoSEQ multiplex PCR assay. For the multiplex PCR, a mixture combining 60 forward primers for TCR Vbeta segments and 13 reverse primers for TCR Jbeta segments was used. The CDR3 region of rearranged TCR beta genes was amplified from genomic DNA with a multiplex PCR assay. The amplified TCR beta libraries were sequenced on the Illumina HiSeq System as 87-base-pair reads. The paper's data handling went like this. A later analysis tallied roughly 76 million unique TCR beta chains across the 666 repertoires, and about 10 million of those chains were shared by two or more donors. To remove PCR and sequencing errors, raw reads were error-corrected and collapsed into unique sequences using a nearest-neighbor algorithm that merged closely related sequences. CDR3 sequences were aligned to IMGT reference sequences to assign V, D and J gene segments. For a sequence to be retained, a match of at least six nucleotides to both a V gene segment and a J gene segment was required. Rearrangements were classified as productive when the CDR3 lacked stop codons and remained in frame with V and J, and all other rearrangements were classified as non-productive. Following IMGT convention, CDR3 was defined as the stretch from the second conserved V-encoded cysteine to the conserved J-encoded phenylalanine. Sequences without an unambiguous match to a single V gene segment were excluded from the earlier analysis of 450 to 750 of the donors. In an earlier analysis of a few hundred of the donors, V segments were called functional above 56.7% productive rearrangements and were called segregating when the between-donor standard deviation exceeded 5%. A statistical classification framework was developed to diagnose cytomegalovirus status using the catalog of TCR beta chain sequences. V and J gene assignment, in a later analysis, came from comparing TCR nucleotide sequences with IMGT/GENE-DB human TR gene sequences. Using the TCRdist pipeline, a later analysis assigned CDR3 sequences along with most-parsimonious VDJ recombination scenarios. In a later analysis, each TCR beta chain was defined by its CDR3 amino acid sequence together with its V-gene family, and reads without a unique V-gene family were excluded. A later analysis removed 550 to 650 highly shared, low-generation-probability nucleotide sequences to deal with suspected cross-contamination and a sequencing artifact. In a later analysis, a clonal expansion index for each public chain was calculated from normalized within-repertoire ranks of inferred template counts. Generation probabilities in a later analysis came from a VDJ recombination model fitted to out-of-frame rearrangements, and those results were checked against IGoR. Hypergeometric tests were used in a later analysis to score TCR-TCR, TCR-HLA and TCR-CMV co-occurrence, with a repertoire-size bias correction applied to the TCR pairs. False discovery rates were estimated in a later analysis by permuting HLA or CMV assignments 20 times. In a later analysis, co-occurring TCRs were grouped using DBSCAN, with TCRdist sequence similarity added in when clustering inside HLA-allele-positive subsets. For co-occurrence clustering, repertoires with fewer than 30,000 or more than 120,000 public chains were excluded, along with several repertoires with anomalous nucleotide sharing. TCRdb retrieved this table from immuneACCESS and kept in-frame rearrangements only. Not all clones are present; in checked studies, unresolved V genes account for under half, and no reason is known for the remainder. That table supplies the V and J calls and clone size; D and trimming were determined from the DNA. The sample includes about 130,000 clones, with 75% to 85% observed a single time. Clones ranked in the top ten supply around 8.9% of the sample.

Measured from the cysteine to the phenylalanine, the CDR3 is 17 residues long. Only the CDR3 part of the read is kept: 51 bases, read in frame from the first base. Looking up the germline V gene yields CDR1 SGHTA and CDR2 FQGTGA. Trimming leaves V shorter by 2 bases and J shorter by 4 bases, with the junction holding 11 bases beyond the gene matches. A note on this clone: Its antigen is currently not known. No much larger clonotype is one base removed from it; base qualities were not supplied.

Findings and caveats that apply to the study as a whole: While some public TCRs were present in many individuals, most TCR sequences turned up only very rarely across donors. HLA typing was unavailable for some donors at each locus, so association tests used only the typed subset. Most CMV-associated TCR beta chains appeared to be HLA-restricted in a later analysis, and the HLA associations seemed to be driven largely by CMV exposure. A further reported finding was that TCR beta sequences accurately predicted the HLA-A and HLA-B alleles for most subjects in the first cohort. In a later analysis, TCR association rates were found to vary across HLA loci, with the most associated TCRs seen for DRB1 alleles and the fewest for HLA-C alleles. The presence/absence analyses assumed that sequencing depth was roughly uniform across donors, and that assumption may not be true. The cohort was sequenced for TCR beta chains only, and without alpha or paired-chain data the features that could be detected were limited. A group of highly shared sequence variants was considered likely to be a technical artifact of the sequencing pipeline. A later analysis found that HLA-associated TCR beta chains were more clonally expanded and had lower generation probabilities than equally common non-associated chains. Strong co-occurrence of HLA alleles, especially DR and DQ, made assigning TCR associations to individual alleles difficult. Immune exposure information for the cohort was limited to CMV serostatus. The study listed 170 or so TCR beta chains as associated with cytomegalovirus. In both the original and validation cohorts, the classifier was reported to diagnose cytomegalovirus status with high specificity and sensitivity. According to a later analysis, parvovirus B19, influenza, CMV and Epstein-Barr virus appeared linked to several top co-occurrence clusters. Some IMGT-functional V segments, including TRBV6-2 and TRBV6-3, could not be told apart with the 87-base-pair reads, so those segments were excluded. Three of the identified cytomegalovirus-associated TCR beta chains were confirmed in vitro to be specific for cytomegalovirus antigens. An association between a missense DCLRE1C variant and V-gene and J-gene trimming of TCR beta chains was found in a later genetic analysis and replicated in an independent cohort. In an earlier analysis of about 600 of the donors, most TCR beta V segments appeared in productive rearrangements about 90% or about 30% of the time, broadly matching IMGT annotations. The authors suggested that the approach could potentially be extended to other disease states and immunological phenotypes. Around 16 rarely observed V segments, including chromosome 9 orphons, were excluded from the earlier analysis of approximately 600 of the donors because counts were too low. Specific HLA alleles were associated with over 15,000 TCR beta sequences at a false discovery rate of 0.05 in a later analysis. A later genetic analysis reported fewer N-insertions in productive TCRs among donors in an Asian-associated ancestry cluster than the approximately 670-donor mean. Linkage disequilibrium might explain the correlated functional status among segregating V segments, but an unknown experimental factor could not be ruled out.

The cohort comprised more than 550 healthy bone marrow donors. At the time of sampling, all cohort members were nominally healthy, though unrecorded immune exposures were likely present. The donor was CMV seropositive and was included in the group of approximately 310 seropositive cohort members. Each donor provided a peripheral blood sample, and peripheral blood mononuclear cells were used for TCR beta sequencing. Genomic DNA was extracted from the blood cell samples with the Qiagen DNeasy Blood Extraction Kit. The origin of this receptor is a man aged 30-40 years in good health and CMV-seropositive. Rearrangement joined TRBV7-3 to TRBJ2-3; 8 nucleotides in the junction match TRBD2. Sequenced sample: PBMCs. The DNA sequence reads TGTGCCAGCAGCTTACCCTATGAGAGCGGGGGAGCAGATACGCAGTATTTT. It codes for CASSLPYESGGADTQYF.